The clone carrying this T cell receptor beta chain has just one count. Its antigen is as yet unknown. The protocol was immunoSEQ multiplex PCR, while the TCRdb copy is restricted to in-frame clones and leaves out a portion. The sample carries about 120,000 clones, about nine tenths recorded once. These data are taken from a study of T cell responses to AZD1222 COVID-19 vaccine. Overall study findings and caveats: Compared with day 0, the breadth and depth of the Spike-specific TCR repertoire rose significantly after two doses of AZD1222.

Germline V gene sequence: CDR1 DFQATT, CDR2 SNEGSKA (reference sequence). The V end was cut by 3 bases, the J end by 2 bases, with 10 bases between. CDR3 size: 13 residues. The analysis combined second doses at about 4 or about 12 weeks. The material sequenced was peripheral blood, taken 28 days after the second AZD1222 dose. This chain links TRBV20-1 with TRBJ1-1; D is unresolved. The receptor comes from an adult who received the AZD1222 COVID-19 vaccine. The CDR3 protein is CSASAPQNTEAFF. The CDR3 DNA sequence: TGCAGTGCTAGTGCTCCCCAAAACACTGAAGCTTTCTTT.